The entry that follows covers one T cell receptor beta chain sequence. The record originates from a study of CD8+ T cells in alopecia areata. V was cut by 6 bases and J by 4 bases, with 21 bases left in between. The CDR3 consists of 15 residues. CDR1 SQVTM and CDR2 ANQGSEA come from the germline V gene. Punch biopsies of lesional scalp, plus peripheral blood, were taken from alopecia areata patients. Following extraction, RNA underwent reverse transcription to cDNA, which served as the sequencing template. Only in-frame clones appear in the TCRdb table, and some are missing; sequencing was by immunoSEQ multiplex PCR. The sample yields more than 200,000 clones, 67% seen once.

This TCR came from a human donor with alopecia areata. This specimen was CD4+ T cells sorted from blood, taken at week 0. The chain couples TRBV29-1 to TRBJ2-5; weak D call: TRBD1 (7 bases). CDR3 residues: CSVGRGRTGGETQYF. DNA of the CDR3: TGCAGCGTCGGCCGGGGGAGGACAGGCGGAGAGACCCAGTACTTC.